This T cell receptor beta chain was obtained from a study of CD8 T cells in ankylosing spondylitis. This clonotype was counted only a few times. Its matching antigen is unknown. Study outcomes and limitations: What appeared characteristic of ankylosing spondylitis blood was a TCR beta motif of eight highly homologous variants. In reactive arthritis synovial fluid and blood, some motif variants had been reported before.

The germline V and J ends were trimmed by 3 bases and 3 bases, with 9 bases remaining between them. The CDR3 runs 13 residues. Germline V gives CDR1 DFQATT, CDR2 SNEGSKA (reference sequence). The TCR beta libraries were generated through quantitative 5'-RACE incorporating molecular barcodes. TCRdb ran MiXCR on the 5' RACE reads and lists one entry per CDR3 protein. The sample has 230,000 or so distinct CDR3 sequences, 20% to 30% seen once. The V gene is TRBV20-1, the J gene TRBJ1-5; D remains ambiguous. This TCR derives from a male donor with ankylosing spondylitis or in good health (not recorded which). The sequencing input was blood, either unsorted or a sorted T cell fraction (not recorded which). The CDR3 loop reads CSASVGFNQPQHF. The DNA for the CDR3 is TGCAGTGCTAGTGTGGGGTTCAATCAGCCCCAGCATTTT.